This T cell receptor (beta chain) was sequenced for a study of somatic mutations in cytotoxic T cells in rheumatoid arthritis. The assay was immunoSEQ multiplex PCR, and TCRdb's table has in-frame clones only and misses some. Counted here are 9,000 to 13,000 clones, about 70% occurring once; the ten biggest clones make up 38%. Study-wide findings and caveats: Nobody knew which antigens the expanded CD8+ clones targeted.

This clone was picked up a small number of times. Its antigen is currently unknown. The CDR3 is 15 residues long. The germline V and J ends were trimmed by 0 bases and 1 base, with 7 bases remaining between them. Germline V gives CDR1 LNHNV, CDR2 YYDKDF (reference sequence). Material for sequencing was CD8+ T cells sorted from blood. The chain couples TRBV15 to TRBJ2-1; D perhaps matches TRBD1 (6 bases). The sequence derives from a man aged 60 to 69 in good health. The CDR3 reads CATSREQGSYNEQFF. The CDR3 nucleotides are TGTGCCACCAGCAGAGAACAGGGTTCCTACAATGAGCAGTTCTTC.